A selection of T cell receptor beta chains follows, all from one sample in a study of STAT5B mutations in CD4+ large granular lymphocyte leukemia. Clones were read by immunoSEQ multiplex PCR, and TCRdb kept only the in-frame ones, dropping some. The sample has 30,000 to 40,000 clones; 69% are singletons. Material: CD4+ T cells from blood buffy coats. Source of these receptors: a human donor in good health. CDR3s include the opening cysteine and the closing phenylalanine or tryptophan. D genes are given only for firm matches. Not every row has a clone size; where given, it reads once, few, many or a size class.

j_gene,v_gene,abundance,d_gene,CDR3nt,CDR3aa
TRBJ1-3,TRBV4-2,NA,NA,TGTGCCAGCAGCCAAGGCCAGCAGGGTGGAAACACCATATATTTT,CASSQGQQGGNTIYF
TRBJ1-2,TRBV28,few,TRBD1,TGTGCCAGCAGTCTCCACAGGGGGCCGGGCTATGGCTACACCTTC,CASSLHRGPGYGYTF
TRBJ1-2,TRBV6-6,NA,NA,TGTGCCAGCACTGTTGAACCTATGCGAGGCTACACCTTC,CASTVEPMRGYTF
TRBJ2-1,TRBV9,NA,NA,TGTGCCAGCAGCGTAGCTGGGGGGGGCCAGGGTGAGCAGTTCTTC,CASSVAGGGQGEQFF
TRBJ1-5,TRBV19,NA,NA,TGTGCCAGTAGTATAGCTGGGGGGGGGCGGCGAGGTCAGCCCCAGCATTTT,CASSIAGGGRRGQPQHF
TRBJ2-3,TRBV30,NA,NA,TGTGCCTTAGGGTGGGGCACAGATACGCAGTATTTT,CALGWGTDTQYF
TRBJ2-7,TRBV7-2,NA,TRBD2,TGTGCCAGCAGCGCCGCGAGCGGGGGGGCGGTGCAGTACTTC,CASSAASGGAVQYF
TRBJ2-1,TRBV7-7,few,NA,TGTGCCAGCAGCTCATTCCCCGGGGAGGATGAGCAGTTCTTC,CASSSFPGEDEQFF
TRBJ2-7,TRBV5-6,NA,TRBD2,TGTGCCAGCAGCCCAGCGGGAGGCGCCTACGAGCAGTACTTC,CASSPAGGAYEQYF
TRBJ1-6,TRBV5-8,NA,NA,TGTGCCAGCAGCGTGGGGTATAATTCACCCCTCCACTTT,CASSVGYNSPLHF
TRBJ2-5,TRBV5-6,NA,NA,TGTGCCAGCAGCTGGGGGGTGCCAGGGAGAGAAGAGACCCAGTACTTC,CASSWGVPGREETQYF
TRBJ1-1,TRBV19,few,TRBD1,TGTGCCAGTAGTACTCCCGGGACAGGGGAGAAGAAGGCTTTCTTT,CASSTPGTGEKKAFF
TRBJ2-5,TRBV20-1,NA,TRBD1,TGCAGTGCCGGACAGGGAGAGACCCAGTACTTC,CSAGQGETQYF
TRBJ1-4,TRBV5-1,NA,TRBD1,TGCGCCAGCAGCCAATCCGGGACAGTTGAAAAACTGTTTTTT,CASSQSGTVEKLFF
TRBJ1-1,TRBV14,NA,NA,TGTGCCAGCTCCTGGAGTCTGAACACTGAAGCTTTCTTT,CASSWSLNTEAFF
TRBJ1-3,TRBV9,few,NA,TGTGCCAGCAGCGTAGGCGGGGACTCTGGAAACACCATATATTTT,CASSVGGDSGNTIYF
TRBJ1-2,TRBV5-4,NA,TRBD1,TGTGCCAGCAGCTCCCGACAGGGGCTACCGGTAGGCTACACCTTC,CASSSRQGLPVGYTF
TRBJ1-5,TRBV5-5,NA,NA,TGTGCCAGCAGCTTGGCGGGGAGCAATCAGCCCCAGCATTTT,CASSLAGSNQPQHF
TRBJ2-2,TRBV7-2,NA,TRBD2,TGTGCCAGCAGTCCTAGCGGCGGGAACACCGGGGAGCTGTTTTTT,CASSPSGGNTGELFF
TRBJ1-5,TRBV6-1,NA,NA,TGTGCCAGCAGAAGTCCAGGGAACAATCAGCCCCAGCATTTT,CASRSPGNNQPQHF
TRBJ2-7,TRBV29-1,NA,NA,TGCAGCGTTGTTGGGGGCTACGAGCAGTACTTC,CSVVGGYEQYF
TRBJ2-7,TRBV9,few,NA,TGTGCCAGCAGCGTAGCTCCAGGGAATCTCTACGAGCAGTACTTC,CASSVAPGNLYEQYF
TRBJ1-5,TRBV7-2,few,TRBD1,TGTGCCAGCAGCAGCGACAGGGGAGAAGCCCAGCATTTT,CASSSDRGEAQHF
TRBJ2-3,TRBV5-1,NA,NA,TGCGCCAGCAGCTTGGTGGGCGGGGTAGATACGCAGTATTTT,CASSLVGGVDTQYF
TRBJ1-1,TRBV5-4,few,TRBD1,TGTGCCAGCAGCTGGACAGGGAGCGCTGAAGCTTTCTTT,CASSWTGSAEAFF
TRBJ2-1,TRBV4-3,NA,NA,TGCGCCAGCAGCCAAGACAGCTCCTACAATGAGCAGTTCTTC,CASSQDSSYNEQFF
TRBJ1-1,TRBV9,few,NA,TGTGCCAGCAGCGGAGAGGGCACTGAAGCTTTCTTT,CASSGEGTEAFF
TRBJ2-7,TRBV2,NA,NA,TGTGCCAGCCGTGAGGGGCAGGGGAAGGGCTTC,CASREGQGKGF
TRBJ2-2,TRBV28,NA,NA,TGTGCCAGCAGCACAGCCGGGGTAGCTCTGGACACCGGGGAGCTGTTTTTT,CASSTAGVALDTGELFF
TRBJ1-3,TRBV19,NA,NA,TGTGCCAGTATATCCCTCTGGGGACCCTCTGGAAACACCATATATTTT,CASISLWGPSGNTIYF
TRBJ2-7,TRBV4-3,NA,NA,TGCGCCAGCAGCCAAGATTGGGGCGCAACGGACGAGCAGTACTTC,CASSQDWGATDEQYF
TRBJ1-1,TRBV30,NA,TRBD1,TGTGCCTGGAGTCATGGGACAGGGTTTGAAGCTTTCTTT,CAWSHGTGFEAFF
TRBJ2-2,TRBV18,few,NA,TGTGCCAGCTCACCCAGAGGAGGACCGAACACCGGGGAGCTGTTTTTT,CASSPRGGPNTGELFF
TRBJ2-7,TRBV2,NA,TRBD2,TGTGCCAGCAGTTTTTCTCAGCGGGGGGGAGAGCAGTACTTC,CASSFSQRGGEQYF
TRBJ2-5,TRBV5-1,NA,TRBD2,TGCGCCAGCAGCGGCGGGGGGTCCCAAGAGACCCAGTACTTC,CASSGGGSQETQYF
TRBJ1-6,TRBV30,few,NA,TGTGCCTGGAATGTGGCAGAATTCTCACCCCTCCACTTT,CAWNVAEFSPLHF
TRBJ2-5,TRBV7-9,few,NA,TGTGCCAGCAGCTTCAGCCAGGAGACCCAGTACTTC,CASSFSQETQYF
TRBJ2-5,TRBV6-5,NA,TRBD1,TGTGCCAGCAGTTACTTTGGGACAGGGGGCCAAGAGACCCAGTACTTC,CASSYFGTGGQETQYF
TRBJ2-5,TRBV5-1,few,NA,TGCGCCAGCACCATAACGGGCGCCAAAGAGACCCAGTACTTC,CASTITGAKETQYF
TRBJ2-1,TRBV11-3,NA,TRBD1,TGTGCCAGCAGCCGCAGGACAGGGGGCCCTTACAATGAGCAGTTCTTC,CASSRRTGGPYNEQFF
TRBJ1-4,TRBV5-6,NA,NA,TGTGCCAGCAGCACAGGGAATGGCGAAAAACTGTTTTTT,CASSTGNGEKLFF
TRBJ1-4,TRBV7-8,NA,TRBD1,TGTGCCAGCAGCTTGGGACAGGCCCAAACGGAAAAACTGTTTTTT,CASSLGQAQTEKLFF
TRBJ2-3,TRBV5-1,NA,TRBD2,TGCGCCAGCAGCTCCCTGGTTAGCGGGGGAAACACAGATACGCAGTATTTT,CASSSLVSGGNTDTQYF
TRBJ2-1,TRBV5-4,NA,TRBD2,TGTGCCAGCAGCTCCGGACTAGCGGGCGATGAGCAGTTCTTC,CASSSGLAGDEQFF
TRBJ2-2,TRBV7-2,NA,NA,TGTGCCAGCAGCCCCGGGGGTGGGGGCACCGGGGAGCTGTTTTTT,CASSPGGGGTGELFF